Listed below are T cell receptor beta chains from one sample, sequenced in a study of response to subunit inactivated influenza vaccine. TCRdb independently ran MiXCR on the RT-PCR reads; one entry per CDR3 protein. The sample yields approximately 490,000 distinct CDR3 sequences, less than 7.5% seen once. The sample in question was PBMCs from blood, obtained 23 months after vaccination. Every receptor here comes from a man aged 50-75 years who received an inactivated influenza vaccine. CDR3s include the opening cysteine and the closing phenylalanine or tryptophan. The D gene is left open where the match is weak. Not every row has a clone size; where given, it reads once, few, many or a size class.

clone_size j_call v_call d_call cdr3_nt cdr3_aa
few TRBJ1-3 TRBV6-5 TRBD1 TGTGCCAGCAGTTACTTTTCAGGGGGCTCTGGACACACCATATATTTT CASSYFSGGSGHTIYF
few TRBJ2-2 TRBV2 NA TGTGCCAGCAGTCTCCAGGGACAAGCGAACACCGGGGAGCTGTTTTTT CASSLQGQANTGELFF
NA TRBJ2-7 TRBV27 NA TGTGCCAGCAGTTTATCGGTCAGTTTCGAGCAGTACTTC CASSLSVSFEQYF
NA TRBJ2-7 TRBV7-9 NA TGTGCCAGCAGCCCCGACGGGAGCTCCTACGAGCAGTACTTC CASSPDGSSYEQYF
NA TRBJ2-3 TRBV5-4 NA TGTGCCAGCAGCTTGGCCCAGACTAGAAGTACCGATACGCAGTATTTT CASSLAQTRSTDTQYF
few TRBJ2-7 TRBV4-3 NA TGCGCCAGCAGCCAAGATTGGAGTGTCGGATACGAGCAGTACTTC CASSQDWSVGYEQYF
few TRBJ2-1 TRBV6-1 TRBD1 TGTGCCAGCAGTCATCCGGGACAGGGATACAATGAGCAGTTCTTC CASSHPGQGYNEQFF
many TRBJ2-5 TRBV15 TRBD2 TGTGCCACCAGCAGAGATATTAGCGGGAGTAAGACCCAGTACTTC CATSRDISGSKTQYF
many TRBJ2-7 TRBV6-5 NA TGTGCCAGCAGTTACGCCATCTCCACAGGACGAACCTACGAGCAGTACTTC CASSYAISTGRTYEQYF
few TRBJ1-5 TRBV5-3 NA TGTGCCAGAAGCTTAATCGGTCATTTT CARSLIGHF
few TRBJ2-3 TRBV5-1 TRBD2 TGCGCCAGCAGCCGACTAGCGGGTACGAGCACAGATACGCAGTATTTT CASSRLAGTSTDTQYF
few TRBJ2-2 TRBV3-1 TRBD2 TGTGCCAGCAGCCCCTATACTAGCGGAAGGAACACCGGGGAGCTGTTTTTT CASSPYTSGRNTGELFF
many TRBJ2-1 TRBV12-3/TRBV12-4 NA TGTGCCAGCAGTTCTCGGACTATCAGGACTGAGCCCGTTAGATTC CASSSRTIRTEPVRF
NA TRBJ2-7 TRBV20-1 TRBD2 TGCAGTGCTACCCGCCCTAGCGGCGGAGTCTACGAGCAGTACTTC CSATRPSGGVYEQYF
NA TRBJ2-2 TRBV20-1 TRBD2 TGCAGTGCTAACGGGGGGGCTGGAACCGGGGAGCTGTTTTTT CSANGGAGTGELFF
many TRBJ2-7 TRBV5-6 NA TGTGCCAGCAGCTTGGGGGACGCCCGCTCCTACGAGCAGTACTTC CASSLGDARSYEQYF
few TRBJ1-1 TRBV4-2 TRBD1 TGTGCCAGCAGCCAAGGACAGGGGTTAAGAACTGAAGCTTTCTTT CASSQGQGLRTEAFF
many TRBJ1-2 TRBV28 NA TGTGCCAGCAGTTTCTTAGGTTATGGCTACACCTTC CASSFLGYGYTF
NA TRBJ1-1 TRBV20-1 TRBD1 TGCAGTGCTAGAGATCCTGGACAGGGGTATGAAGCTTTCTTT CSARDPGQGYEAFF
few TRBJ2-2 TRBV7-2 TRBD2 TGTGCCAGCAGCCGATCGGGACTACAAAACACCGGGGAGCTGTTTTTT CASSRSGLQNTGELFF
NA TRBJ2-1 TRBV20-1 TRBD2 TGCAGTGCTTCCCCAACTAGCGGCGCGAGTGGCAATGAGCAGTTCTTC CSASPTSGASGNEQFF
few TRBJ2-7 TRBV7-2 NA TGTGCCAGCAGCACGCAGACAGGTTCATACGAGCAGTACTTC CASSTQTGSYEQYF
NA TRBJ2-1 TRBV18 TRBD1 TGTGCCAGCTCACCTGTAGGACAGGGGGCCGACGAGCAGTTCTTC CASSPVGQGADEQFF
many TRBJ2-3 TRBV7-9 TRBD1 TGTGCCAGCAGCAGGACAGGGGGTAGTACAGATACGCAGTATTTT CASSRTGGSTDTQYF
few TRBJ2-1 TRBV10-2 TRBD1 TGCGCCACCGGGACAGGGGTCCTTAGCGAGCAGTTCTTC CATGTGVLSEQFF
NA TRBJ1-5 TRBV7-8 TRBD1 TGTGCCAGCAGCTCAGGGACAGAGTTTAGCAATCAGCCCCAGCATTTT CASSSGTEFSNQPQHF
NA TRBJ1-4 TRBV7-8 NA TGTGCCAGCAGCTTTCTCCTTGGTGGTGAAAAACTGTTTTTT CASSFLLGGEKLFF
NA TRBJ2-7 TRBV12-3/TRBV12-4 NA TGTGCCAGCAGTTTACGTCGTTTATCCGAGCAGTACTTC CASSLRRLSEQYF
few TRBJ2-1 TRBV5-1 NA TGCGCCAGCACCCTCAAAACTTCGGGGGATGAGCAGTTCTTC CASTLKTSGDEQFF
many TRBJ2-3 TRBV4-2 NA TGTGCCAGCAGCCAAGAAGGAGGCAGGGGGGGCACCAGGCTGACAGATACGCAGTATTTT CASSQEGGRGGTRLTDTQYF
NA TRBJ2-3 TRBV7-2 NA TGTGCCAGCAGCCAGACACCGGGGGTGGCAGATACGCAGTATTTT CASSQTPGVADTQYF
few TRBJ2-7 TRBV7-3 TRBD2 TGTGCCAGCAGCCATGTATTGGCGGGAGTTTACGAGCAGTACTTC CASSHVLAGVYEQYF
many TRBJ1-2 TRBV28 NA TGTGCCAGCAGTTCCGTCGTGAGGAAGGGTCCCGTCTATGGCTACACCTTC CASSSVVRKGPVYGYTF
NA TRBJ1-1 TRBV7-9 TRBD1 TGTGCCAGCACCCCCACAGGGGAGGGCACTGAAGCTTTCTTT CASTPTGEGTEAFF
few TRBJ2-1 TRBV11-1 NA TGTGCCAGCAGCTTGACAGTTCTCTCCTACAATGAGCAGTTCTTC CASSLTVLSYNEQFF
many TRBJ1-5 TRBV5-1 NA TGCGCCAGCAGCTCTAAAGACAGACCCTATAGCAATCAGCCCCAGCATTTT CASSSKDRPYSNQPQHF
many TRBJ1-5 TRBV2 NA TGTGCCAGCAGTCGGACATCCGATCAGCCCCAGCATTTT CASSRTSDQPQHF
few TRBJ2-3 TRBV14 NA TGTGCCAGCAGCCAAGTAGGTGGGGGAACAGATACGCAGTATTTT CASSQVGGGTDTQYF
once TRBJ2-5 TRBV10-2 NA TGCGCCAGCAGGAAGGAGGCAGGTCAAGAGACCCAGTACTTC CASRKEAGQETQYF
few TRBJ2-7 TRBV28 NA TGTGCCAGCAGTTTCAGGATAGAAGGCCTTACCTCATACGAGCAGTACTTC CASSFRIEGLTSYEQYF
few TRBJ2-7 TRBV2 NA TGTGCCAGCAGGGAGACAGCGGCCTACGAGCAGTACTTC CASRETAAYEQYF
many TRBJ1-6 TRBV5-1 NA TGCGCCAGCAGCTTGAGGATCAATTCACCCCTCCACTTT CASSLRINSPLHF
many TRBJ2-1 TRBV12-3/TRBV12-4 NA TGTGCCAGCACTCCCGGGACATTATACAATGAGCAGTTCTTC CASTPGTLYNEQFF
few TRBJ2-7 TRBV7-2 NA TGTGCCAGCAGCCTAAGGGCGGTTGAGCAGTACTTC CASSLRAVEQYF
many TRBJ2-5 TRBV12-3/TRBV12-4 NA TGTGCCAGCAAAACGGTAGGGACGGAGACCCAGTACTTC CASKTVGTETQYF
NA TRBJ2-3 TRBV12-3/TRBV12-4 TRBD2 TGTGCCAGCAGATCCGGGACTAGCGGTAGCACAGATACGCAGTATTTT CASRSGTSGSTDTQYF
few TRBJ1-3 TRBV11-2 NA TGTGCCAGCAGCTTAGATCCCCCAGGCTCTGGAAACACCATATATTTT CASSLDPPGSGNTIYF
few TRBJ2-7 TRBV19 TRBD2 TGTGCCAGTAGTATAGCCCGCGGGAGGGATACCTACGAGCAGTACTTC CASSIARGRDTYEQYF
many TRBJ2-7 TRBV29-1 NA TGCAGCGCGGAGGACAGCTCCTACGAGCAGTACTTC CSAEDSSYEQYF
many TRBJ2-5 TRBV9 TRBD2 TGTGCCAGCAGCGTCAGCGTTAGCGGGAGGGCGGGAGAGACCCAGTACTTC CASSVSVSGRAGETQYF
NA TRBJ1-5 TRBV6-2/TRBV6-3 TRBD1 TGTGCCAGCAGTTCTGCCCGGACAGGGCGGAATCAGCCCCAGCATTTT CASSSARTGRNQPQHF
NA TRBJ2-3 TRBV25-1 TRBD2 TGTGCCAGCAGTGACGAGCGGGGGGTCTCAGATACGCAGTATTTT CASSDERGVSDTQYF
few TRBJ1-4 TRBV7-6 TRBD1 TGTGCCAGCAGCTTAGGGGGAGACAGGGCTTGGGGTGAAAAACTGTTTTTT CASSLGGDRAWGEKLFF
NA TRBJ1-1 TRBV3-1 NA TGTGCCAGCAGCCATAACCACCTAGGGAACACTGAAGCTTTCTTT CASSHNHLGNTEAFF
few TRBJ2-7 TRBV29-1 TRBD1 TGCAGCGTTGAGGGACAGCCCTACGAGCAGTACTTC CSVEGQPYEQYF
many TRBJ2-1 TRBV5-6 NA TGTGCCAGCAGCTTTTTGACCTCGTGGGCTCTCTCCTACAATGAGCAGTTCTTC CASSFLTSWALSYNEQFF
NA TRBJ1-1 TRBV6-1 NA TGTGCCAGCAGGACCGGACAACTTGAGCGCGCTGAAGCTTTCTTT CASRTGQLERAEAFF